The 18 T cell receptor beta chains presented below share a single source sample, sequenced in a study of control samples from healthy donors and cancer patients. This table comes from immunoSEQ multiplex PCR, and its TCRdb copy is limited to in-frame clones, with some not included. This sample has 400,000 to 500,000 clones; about nine tenths occur once, and the top ten carry 5.5% to 8%. The sequenced sample consisted of PBMCs. These receptors all stem from a man aged 40-55 years with head and neck cancer.

The chain recombines TRBV18 with TRBJ1-5; D not certain. CDR1 KGHSH and CDR2 LQKENI come from the germline V gene. This CDR3 has 14 residues. Trimming took 4 bases from V and 7 from J, leaving 14 bases between them. The CDR3 region is CASSRASPGQPQHF. Here the CDR3 DNA reads TGTGCCAGCTCACGAGCCTCTCCGGGCCAGCCCCAGCATTTT.

The chain couples TRBV9 to TRBJ1-1; D gene uncertain. The germline V gene encodes CDR1 SGDLS and CDR2 YYNGEE. The CDR3 spans 15 residues. Trimming removed 3 bases at V and 0 bases at J, with 12 bases between. The CDR3 is CASSDLQSMNTEAFF. DNA for the CDR3: TGTGCCAGCAGCGACCTACAGAGCATGAACACTGAAGCTTTCTTT.

CDR3 sequence: CASSLALAGPQETQYF. Here the CDR3 DNA reads TGCGCCAGCAGCTTGGCTTTAGCGGGGCCCCAAGAGACCCAGTACTTC. The J gene is TRBJ2-5, the V gene TRBV5-1; 8 positions match TRBD2. CDR1 and CDR2 from the germline V gene are SGHRS and YFSETQ. Trimming removed 0 bases from V and 1 base from J; junction bases left unmatched: 5. The CDR3 runs to 16 residues.

The rearrangement links TRBV28 to TRBJ1-2; no clear D gene. The germline V and J ends were trimmed by 2 bases and 3 bases, with 10 bases remaining between them. Germline CDR1 reads MDHEN; CDR2 reads SYDVKM. The CDR3 is 14 amino acids. CDR3 sequence (DNA): TGTGCCAGCAGTTTAGGGTCAGAATACTATGGCTACACCTTC. Translation: CASSLGSEYYGYTF.

The chain links TRBV19 to TRBJ2-7; TRBD1 matches at 9 bases. The CDR3 covers 14 residues. Trimming at V came to 8 bases and at J to 2 bases, leaving 7 bases not matched to a gene. Germline V CDR1 and CDR2: LNHDA, SQIVND (reference sequence). The CDR3 nucleotides are TGTGCCAGTCAGTATACAGGGGGCCCCTACGAGCAGTACTTC. It yields the protein CASQYTGGPYEQYF.

The chain has TRBV7-2 and TRBJ2-3; 10 nucleotides match TRBD1. V gave up 4 bases and J gave up 1 base; unmatched junction bases: 8. There are 17 residues in the CDR3. CDR1 is SGHTA, CDR2 FQGNSA, per germline. Here the CDR3 reads CASSSRDRGLGTDTQYF. In DNA, the CDR3 is TGTGCCAGCAGCTCCCGGGACAGGGGCTTGGGCACAGATACGCAGTATTTT. The entire variable domain, with the rest obtained from reference TRBV7-2 and TRBJ2-3, is as follows: GAGVSQSPSNKVTEKGKDVELRCDPISGHTALYWYRQSLGQGLEFLIYFQGNSAPDKSGLPSDRFSAERTGGSVSTLTIQRTQQEDSAVYLCASSSRDRGLGTDTQYFGPGTRLTVL.

This chain uses TRBV11-2 with TRBJ1-5, with a possible D match to TRBD1 (6 bases). V was clipped by 1 base and J by 6 bases, with 10 bases between them. The CDR3 length is 14 residues. Germline lookup yields CDR1 SGHAT and CDR2 FQNNGV. Written as DNA, the CDR3 is TGTGCCAGCAGCTTAGGGGGGCCACGTCAGCCCCAGCATTTT. Translating gives CASSLGGPRQPQHF.

This sequence joins TRBV4-1 and TRBJ1-1; 9 bases line up with TRBD1. The V gene's germline CDR1 is MGHRA and CDR2 YSYEKL. CDR3 length equals 16 residues. Trimming at V came to 1 base and at J to 4 bases, leaving 7 bases not matched to a gene. CDR3 sequence: CASSQGQGGFSTEAFF. CDR3 DNA sequence: TGCGCCAGCAGCCAAGGACAGGGGGGATTCAGCACTGAAGCTTTCTTT.

The CDR3 DNA sequence: TGTGCCAGCAGCCCGGGACAGGGGACCTACGAGCAGTACTTC. It is translated as CASSPGQGTYEQYF. The chain joins TRBV6-6 to TRBJ2-7; 10 bases agree with TRBD1. From germline, CDR1 is MNHNY and CDR2 SVGAGI (reference sequence). This CDR3 is 14 amino acids long. The V gene end was trimmed by 6 bases and the J gene end by 2 bases; junction bases not matched to a gene: 4.

The rearrangement links TRBV5-8 to TRBJ1-6; D perhaps matches TRBD1 (6 bases). V was clipped by 2 bases and J by 5 bases, with 11 bases between them. CDR3 length: 15 amino acids. Germline V lookup: CDR1 SGHTS, CDR2 YDEGEE. CDR3 amino acids: CASSFASGDNSPLHF. The CDR3 DNA reads TGTGCCAGCAGCTTTGCGTCAGGGGATAATTCACCCCTCCACTTT.

The chain combines TRBV7-2 with TRBJ1-6; the D is unclear. Germline loops: CDR1 SGHTA, CDR2 FQGNSA. The CDR3 contains 15 residues. The ends were cut back, 5 bases at V and 7 bases at J, with 15 bases in the middle. The CDR3 is CASSPAWSANSPLHF. CDR3 in DNA: TGTGCCAGCAGCCCTGCTTGGTCCGCAAATTCACCCCTCCACTTT.

The genes are TRBV9 and TRBJ2-2, with D unclear. Germline-derived CDR1 and CDR2 are SGDLS and YYNGEE. The CDR3 contains 13 residues. The germline V and J ends were trimmed by 2 bases and 8 bases, with 10 bases remaining between them. CDR3 DNA: TGTGCCAGCAGCGTGACCTTTTATGGGGAGCTGTTTTTT. Translated: CASSVTFYGELFF.

The chain employs TRBV7-3 and TRBJ2-1; TRBD2 matches 11 bases. The CDR3 loop spans 15 amino acids. J was trimmed by 6 bases and V by 0 bases; bases with no gene match: 1. CDR1 is SGHTA and CDR2 is FQGTGA in the germline V gene. Here the CDR3 DNA reads TGTGCCAGCAGCTTAACTAGCGGGGGGGTCAATGAGCAGTTCTTC. It is translated as CASSLTSGGVNEQFF.

This chain joins TRBV28 and TRBJ2-5, with 7 bases matching TRBD1. CDR3 length equals 16 residues. Germline CDR1 MDHEN, CDR2 SYDVKM. Trimming removed 4 bases from V and 2 bases from J; junction bases left unmatched: 10. CDR3 loop: CASSYPGTVVQETQYF. The CDR3 nucleotides are TGTGCCAGCAGTTATCCCGGGACAGTAGTTCAAGAGACCCAGTACTTC.

This clone is deemed medium-sized. The J gene is TRBJ2-7, the V gene TRBV27, with TRBD1 matching over 7 bases. The germline CDR1 and CDR2 sequences are MNHEY and SMNVEV (reference sequence). CDR3 size: 12 residues. V shed 5 bases, J shed 7 bases, and the junction held 5 bases outside the gene matches. The DNA of the CDR3 is TGTGCCAGCAGTCCGGGACAGCGTGAGCAGTACTTC. It is translated as CASSPGQREQYF.

The chain carries TRBV5-6 and TRBJ2-7, with a weak D call TRBD1 (5 bases). V was clipped by 3 bases and J by 4 bases, with 11 bases between them. Per the germline V gene, CDR1 is SGHDT and CDR2 is YYEEEE. This CDR3 region has 13 residues. CDR3 amino acids: CASSSRGEYEQYF. CDR3 sequence (DNA): TGTGCCAGCAGCTCTAGGGGCGAGTACGAGCAGTACTTC.

CDR3 region: CASSTSGSSYEQYF. CDR3 bases: TGCGCCAGCAGCACTAGCGGAAGCTCCTACGAGCAGTACTTC. The chain links TRBV5-1 to TRBJ2-7; 8 bases map to TRBD2. V lost 4 bases to trimming and J lost 0 bases; unmatched junction nucleotides: 3. The CDR3 totals 14 residues. Looked up from germline, CDR1 is SGHRS and CDR2 is YFSETQ.

The CDR3 here is CAFDLADTYEQYF. DNA of the CDR3: TGTGCCTTCGATCTAGCGGACACCTACGAGCAGTACTTC. This chain connects TRBV30 to TRBJ2-7; 7 bases map to TRBD2. The trim removed 7 bases at V and 2 bases at J, leaving 8 bases unmatched. The CDR3 consists of 13 residues. Germline assignment: CDR1 GTSNPN and CDR2 SVGIG (reference sequence).